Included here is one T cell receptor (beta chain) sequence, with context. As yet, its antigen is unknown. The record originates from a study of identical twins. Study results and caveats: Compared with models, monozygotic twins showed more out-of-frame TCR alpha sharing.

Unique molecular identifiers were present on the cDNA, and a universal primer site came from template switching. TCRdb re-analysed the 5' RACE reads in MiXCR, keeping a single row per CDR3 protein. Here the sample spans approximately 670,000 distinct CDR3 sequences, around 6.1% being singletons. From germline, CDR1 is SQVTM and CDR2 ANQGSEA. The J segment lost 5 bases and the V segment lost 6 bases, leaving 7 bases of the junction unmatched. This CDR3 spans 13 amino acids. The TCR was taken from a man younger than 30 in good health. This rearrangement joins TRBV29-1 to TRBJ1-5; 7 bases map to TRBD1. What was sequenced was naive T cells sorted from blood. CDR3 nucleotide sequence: TGCAGCGTAAGCAGGGGGTCCGATCAGCCCCAGCATTTT. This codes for CSVSRGSDQPQHF.